This T cell receptor beta chain was recorded in a study of blood T cell repertoires in COVID-19 (dated by TCRdb to 2020 to 2021). About the full investigation: Collaborator samples came from the United States, Italy and Spain and covered acute and convalescent phases of COVID-19. The prospective study material was composed of cDNA or gDNA derived from T cells, B-cell-depleted T cells, or PBMCs. Subjects who had been exposed to COVID-19, were actively infected with it, or had recovered from it provided the deeply sampled blood TCRbeta repertoires that made up the dataset. The repertoires were released in a freely available public database meant as a resource for research on the immune response to SARS-CoV-2. The samples were drawn from the first 160 participants of the ongoing ImmuneRACE study and from 1,254 subjects provided by 6 global collaborators. Nearly every sample came with metadata listing a de-identified subject ID, COVID-19 status, age in years and sex. HLA class I and class II types, where available, came from metadata supplied by the sample provider rather than from assay-based typing. The study at large found these results: The quantity of clinical and demographic metadata differed by source and by participant and was supplied without curation.

Note on this clone: What antigen it recognizes has not been identified. No qualities accompany the bases; no much larger clone lies one base away.

Trimming leaves V shorter by 5 bases and J shorter by 6 bases, with the junction holding 10 bases beyond the gene matches. Taken from the germline V gene, the CDR1 and CDR2 loops are SGDLS and YYNGEE. There are 15 amino acids in the CDR3, from cysteine to phenylalanine inclusive. The read is trimmed to its CDR3 DNA, 45 bases read in frame from base 1. TCRbeta CDR3 regions were amplified from genomic DNA using the immunoSEQ Assay, a bias-controlled multiplex PCR. The published analysis was carried out like this. Within the assay, amplification of reference gene primers was used to estimate how many nucleated cells each sample contained. Sequence reads were collapsed and filtered to measure the absolute abundance of every unique TCRbeta CDR3 rearrangement. Productive Simpson clonality was computed per sample as the square root of Simpson's diversity index over productive rearrangements. TCRdb's version of the immuneACCESS table is confined to in-frame rearrangements and falls short of the full clone set. An unresolved V gene accounts for under half of the shortfall where checked; the remainder is of unknown origin. The V and J calls and clone size were taken over from that table, and D and trimming were inferred from the DNA. Here the sample has 55,000 to 75,000 clones; approximately 90% occur a single time. The top ten clonotypes cover approximately 4% of the sample.

Each collaborating institution followed its own protocols to collect whole blood in K2EDTA tubes. Collaborator samples were shipped for TCRbeta analysis as frozen whole blood, isolated PBMCs, or DNA extracted from either sample type. The source is a human donor in a cohort sampled during active COVID-19. The V gene is TRBV9 and the J gene is TRBJ1-4; 7 middle bases align to TRBD1. The sequenced sample was peripheral blood. In nucleotide form, the sequence is TGTGCCAGCAGTGGCACGACAGGGCGACATGAAAAACTGTTTTTT. Translated, it gives CASSGTTGRHEKLFF.